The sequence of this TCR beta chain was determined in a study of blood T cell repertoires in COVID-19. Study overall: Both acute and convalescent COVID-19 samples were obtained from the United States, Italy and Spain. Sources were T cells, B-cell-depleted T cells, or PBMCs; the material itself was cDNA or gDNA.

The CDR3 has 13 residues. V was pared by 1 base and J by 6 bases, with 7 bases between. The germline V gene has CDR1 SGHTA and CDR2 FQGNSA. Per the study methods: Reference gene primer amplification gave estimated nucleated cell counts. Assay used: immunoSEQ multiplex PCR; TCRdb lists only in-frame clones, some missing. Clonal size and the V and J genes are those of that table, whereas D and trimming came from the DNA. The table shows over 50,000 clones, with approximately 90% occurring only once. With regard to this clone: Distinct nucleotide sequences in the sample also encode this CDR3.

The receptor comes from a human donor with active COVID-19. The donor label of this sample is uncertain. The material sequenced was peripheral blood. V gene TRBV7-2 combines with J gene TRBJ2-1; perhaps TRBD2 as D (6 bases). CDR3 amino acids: CASSLGGGNEQFF. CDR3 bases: TGTGCCAGCAGCTTAGGGGGAGGCAATGAGCAGTTCTTC.